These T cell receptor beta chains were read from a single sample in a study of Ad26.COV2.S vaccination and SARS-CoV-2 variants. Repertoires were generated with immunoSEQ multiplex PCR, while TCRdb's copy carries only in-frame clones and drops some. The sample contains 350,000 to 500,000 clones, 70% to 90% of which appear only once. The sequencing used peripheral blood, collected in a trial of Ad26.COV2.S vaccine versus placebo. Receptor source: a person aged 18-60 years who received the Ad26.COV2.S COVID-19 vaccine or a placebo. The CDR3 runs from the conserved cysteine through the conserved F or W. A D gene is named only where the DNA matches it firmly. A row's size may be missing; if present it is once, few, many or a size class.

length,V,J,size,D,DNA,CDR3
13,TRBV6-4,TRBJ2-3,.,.,TGTGCCAGCAGTGCAGTCGGCACAGATACGCAGTATTTT,CASSAVGTDTQYF
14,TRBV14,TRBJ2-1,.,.,TGTGCCAGCAGCTTACCCGGGACTTTGGGGCAGCAGTTCTTC,CASSLPGTLGQQFF
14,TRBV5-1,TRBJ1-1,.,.,TGCGCCAGCAGCCCTCAGACAGGATCCACTGAAGCTTTCTTT,CASSPQTGSTEAFF
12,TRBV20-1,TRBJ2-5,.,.,TGCAGTGCTAGTTCGTCTCCCCAGACCCAGTACTTC,CSASSSPQTQYF
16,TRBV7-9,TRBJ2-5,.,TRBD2,TGTGCCAGCAGCTTATTTATTGGCGGGGGGCAAGAGACCCAGTACTTC,CASSLFIGGGQETQYF
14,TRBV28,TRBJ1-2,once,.,TGTGCCAGCAGTTTGGGGGGGTCTGGCTATGGCTACACCTTC,CASSLGGSGYGYTF
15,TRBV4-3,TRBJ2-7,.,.,TGCGCCAGCAGCCAGGACGTATTAACTCCTTACGAGCAGTACTTC,CASSQDVLTPYEQYF
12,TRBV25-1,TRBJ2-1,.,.,TGTGCCAGCAGTGAATATAGGAATGAGCAGTTCTTC,CASSEYRNEQFF
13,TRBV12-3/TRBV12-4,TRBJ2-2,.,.,TGTGCCAGCAGTCGGGACGGGGCCGGGGAGCTGTTTTTT,CASSRDGAGELFF
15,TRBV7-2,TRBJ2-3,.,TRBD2,TGTGCCAGCAGCTTAGATAGTAGCGGGGGGGGTACGCAGTATTTT,CASSLDSSGGGTQYF